This record concerns one T cell receptor beta chain sequence. The germline V gene encodes CDR1 SGHNT and CDR2 YENEEA. The length of the CDR3 is 13 residues. V lost 3 bases, J lost 2 bases, and 5 bases lay in between. Assaying covered about 10^5 TCR templates per sample. Assay used: immunoSEQ multiplex PCR; TCRdb lists only in-frame clones, some missing. The table includes some 90,000 clones, around 90% detected once. The data stem from a study of siplizumab effects on memory and regulatory T cells. The sequence was obtained from a human donor in good health. The chain uses TRBV11-3 and TRBJ2-1; D remains unclear. The material sequenced was CD4+ T cells sorted from blood. Written as DNA, the CDR3 is TGTGCCAGCAGCTTTGAAGCCTACAATGAGCAGTTCTTC. It translates to CASSFEAYNEQFF.